One TCR beta chain is described in this entry. No antigen is known for it. Germline and junction disagree at one end, which may indicate a read error. Other DNA sequences in this sample translate to the same CDR3. The data belong to a study of cytomegalovirus exposure and HLA in healthy donors. Study-wide points: In a later analysis, compared with equally common non-associated chains, HLA-associated beta chains were more expanded. According to the study, around 180 TCR beta chains were cytomegalovirus-associated. Donor immune exposure was known only as CMV serostatus.

Researchers ran the PCR with 60 Vbeta and 13 Jbeta primers. Clones were sequenced by immunoSEQ multiplex PCR, and TCRdb holds only the in-frame ones, with some missing. The table records 85,000 to 130,000 clones, approximately 80% of them present only once. CDR1 is MDHEN, CDR2 SYDVKM, per germline. The CDR3 is made up of 16 amino acids. Despite likely unrecorded immune exposures, the donors were nominally healthy at the time of sampling. The sequence came from a woman aged 40 to 55 in good health and CMV-seronegative. This sequence joins TRBV28 and TRBJ1-5; D perhaps matches TRBD1 (5 bases). Sequencing was performed on PBMCs. The CDR3 protein is CASSLSTGPRNQPQHF. The CDR3 region has the DNA TGTGCCAGCAGTTTATCCACAGGCCCAAGGAATCAACCCCAGCATTTT.